The table lists the clone carrying this TCR beta chain with a count of one. CDR1 and CDR2 (germline): SGHTA, FQGTGA. CDR3 length: 16 amino acids. Trimming removed 5 bases from V and 11 bases from J, with 25 bases in between. These data come from a study of T cells in Graves' hyperthyroidism and ophthalmopathy. TCR beta CDR3 regions were amplified from RNA transcripts. Initially, a first-round RT-PCR of the TCR CDR3 employed the HTBI primer set. In TCRdb, the multiplex PCR reads were re-called with MiXCR into one record per CDR3 protein. The sample includes about 540,000 distinct CDR3 sequences, 46% of them seen just once. Over 18 months, lack of ophthalmopathy progression marked Graves' hyperthyroidism as stable.

This TCR was sampled from a woman in her late teens or twenties with Graves' hyperthyroidism. The chain uses TRBV7-3 and TRBJ1-5, with D perhaps TRBD1 (6 bases). Sequenced sample: peripheral blood or thyroid tissue (not recorded which). The CDR3 DNA is TGTGCCAGCAGCCGGGAGGGGGGAGATGGGGGAGAGACCCAGCATTTT. This codes for CASSREGGDGGETQHF.